This paragraph covers one T cell receptor (beta chain) sequence. The antigen is undetermined. This entry comes from a study of blood T cells in healthy people across ages. General study results and limits: PBMCs were not sorted, which prevented a conclusive comparison of naive versus antigen-experienced cells.

CDR1 is SGHAT, CDR2 FQDESV, per germline (reference sequence). V lost 7 bases to trimming and J lost 0 bases, with 12 bases between them. This CDR3 region has 15 residues. Next came a second PCR, run for about 6 to 12 cycles, which used a sample-barcoded 5' primer along with a J-beta primer mix. TCRdb redid the calling of the 5' RACE reads with MiXCR, one entry per CDR3 protein. This table has around 1.1 million distinct CDR3 sequences, roughly two fifths appearing once. The sample consisted of blood. V and J are TRBV11-1 and TRBJ2-2; tentative D call: TRBD2 (5 bases). The source of this sequence is a man younger than 35 in good health. The DNA of the CDR3 is TGTGCCAGCACCGTTCGGGGAACGAACACCGGGGAGCTGTTTTTT. Amino acid sequence: CASTVRGTNTGELFF.